Each of the 9 T cell receptor beta chains below was sequenced from the same sample in a study of blood T cell repertoires in COVID-19. Profiling relied on immunoSEQ multiplex PCR, and the TCRdb table lists in-frame clones only, not all of them. The sample lists some 400,000 clones, 80% to 90% occurring once. What was sequenced was PBMCs or T cells enriched from blood (not recorded which). The receptors shown here come from a man in his thirties or forties who had recovered from COVID-19.

The J gene is TRBJ2-2, the V gene TRBV5-1; TRBD2 matches at 7 bases. The CDR3 has 15 amino acids. Germline CDR1 SGHRS, CDR2 YFSETQ. The junction had 4 bases not matched to a gene; V was cut back by 1 base and J by 4 bases. Here the CDR3 DNA reads TGCGCCAGCAGCTTGCGGGGGGAAGGCACCGGGGAGCTGTTTTTT. Its protein is CASSLRGEGTGELFF. The full variable domain, in which reference TRBV5-1 and TRBJ2-2 provide the parts outside the CDR3, is KAGVTQTPRYLIKTRGQQVTLSCSPISGHRSVSWYQQTPGQGLQFLFEYFSETQRNKGNFPGRFSGRQFSNSRSEMNVSTLELGDSALYLCASSLRGEGTGELFFGEGSRLTVL.

The rearrangement links TRBV5-1 to TRBJ1-2; the match to TRBD1 covers 9 bases. From germline, CDR1 is SGHRS and CDR2 YFSETQ. V was clipped by 4 bases and J by 3 bases; unmatched bases: 7. This CDR3 contains 15 residues. The CDR3 nucleotides are TGCGCCAGCAGCGAACAGGGGGCATCCTACTATGGCTACACCTTC. The encoded protein is CASSEQGASYYGYTF.

Here the CDR3 DNA reads TGTGCCAACCGAAAGGACAGGATCAATCAGCCCCAGCATTTT. Amino acids: CANRKDRINQPQHF. The chain combines TRBV28 with TRBJ1-5; 7 positions agree with TRBD1. This CDR3 comprises 14 residues. CDR1 is MDHEN, CDR2 SYDVKM, per germline. J lost 3 bases, V lost 10 bases, and 9 bases had no gene match.

This chain uses TRBV5-1 with TRBJ1-4, with 7 nucleotides matching TRBD1. The CDR3 consists of 15 residues. In germline, CDR1 is SGHRS, CDR2 YFSETQ. V dropped 0 bases and J dropped 4; count of bases not matched to a gene: 3. The CDR3 nucleotides are TGCGCCAGCAGCTTGGAACAGGGGTATAATGAAAAACTGTTTTTT. This gives the protein CASSLEQGYNEKLFF.

This chain joins TRBV6-5 and TRBJ2-7; D is unresolved. Per the germline V gene, CDR1 is MNHEY and CDR2 is SVGAGI. Trimming cost V 8 bases and J 1 base, with 15 bases left between them. The CDR3 runs to 14 residues. Written as DNA, the CDR3 is TGTGCCAGCTCCCGAGCCGCATCGTCCTACGAGCAGTACTTC. Its translation: CASSRAASSYEQYF.

This chain links TRBV12-3 or TRBV12-4 with TRBJ1-5, with D possibly matching TRBD1 (6 bases). The CDR3 has 13 amino acids. V lost 5 bases to trimming and J lost 5 bases, with 10 bases between them. CDR3: CASSLTGYQPQHF. CDR3 DNA: TGTGCCAGCAGTCTGACAGGATATCAGCCCCAGCATTTT.

This clone has a single count. The CDR3 DNA follows: TGTGCCAGCAGCGGGGGACACCAACGGCCAGAGACCCAGTACTTC. Translated: CASSGGHQRPETQYF. The chain couples TRBV7-2 to TRBJ2-5, with a tentative D call TRBD1 (6 bases). The CDR3 covers 15 residues. Trimming shortened V by 5 bases and J by 4 bases, and 17 bases separated the two germline ends. Germline values: CDR1 SGHTA, CDR2 FQGNSA.

About this clone: The junction does not match germline at one end; this may be a read error. The chain couples TRBV7-7 to TRBJ2-7, with 12 bases identical to TRBD1. Germline values: CDR1 SSHAT, CDR2 FNYEAQ (reference sequence). The CDR3 has 15 amino acids. This chain's CDR3 is CASSPGTGGAYEQYF. The DNA of the CDR3 is TGTGCTAGCAGCCCCGGGACAGGGGGCGCGTACGAGCAGTACTTC.

The chain combines TRBV15 with TRBJ2-3; a possible D gene is TRBD1 (6 bases). V was trimmed by 5 bases and J by 1 base, leaving 16 bases between them. The CDR3 has 16 residues. Looked up from germline, CDR1 is LNHNV and CDR2 is YYDKDF (reference sequence). The CDR3 spells CATSLSKGVGTDTQYF. CDR3 nucleotides: TGTGCCACCAGCTTAAGCAAGGGGGTGGGCACAGATACGCAGTATTTT.